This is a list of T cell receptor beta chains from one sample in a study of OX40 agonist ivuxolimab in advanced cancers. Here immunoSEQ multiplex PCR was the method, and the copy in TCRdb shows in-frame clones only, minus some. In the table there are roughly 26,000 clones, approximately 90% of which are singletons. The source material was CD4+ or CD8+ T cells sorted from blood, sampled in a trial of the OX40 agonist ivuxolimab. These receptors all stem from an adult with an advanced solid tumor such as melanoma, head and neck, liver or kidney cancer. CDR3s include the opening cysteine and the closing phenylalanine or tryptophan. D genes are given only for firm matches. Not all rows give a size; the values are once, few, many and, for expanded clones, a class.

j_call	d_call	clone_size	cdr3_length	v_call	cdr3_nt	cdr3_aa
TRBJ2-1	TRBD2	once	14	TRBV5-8	TGTGCCAGCAGCCATAGCGGGGCCTACAATGAGCAGTTCTTC	CASSHSGAYNEQFF
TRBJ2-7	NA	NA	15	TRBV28	TGTGCCAGCAGTTTATTAGCGGCCGTCTCCTACGAGCAGTACTTC	CASSLLAAVSYEQYF
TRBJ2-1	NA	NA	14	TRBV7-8	TGTGCCAGCAACCTTGGCGGAACATACAATGAGCAGTTCTTC	CASNLGGTYNEQFF
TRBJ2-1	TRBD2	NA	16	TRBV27	TGTGCCAGCAGTTTGGTACTAGCGGGCGGTTACAATGAGCAGTTCTTC	CASSLVLAGGYNEQFF
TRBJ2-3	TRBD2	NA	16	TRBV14	TGTGCCAGCAGCCAAGATCCAGCGGGACGCACAGATACGCAGTATTTT	CASSQDPAGRTDTQYF
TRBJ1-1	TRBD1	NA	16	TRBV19	TGTGCCAGTAGTATACGGGTGACAGGGAGGAACACTGAAGCTTTCTTT	CASSIRVTGRNTEAFF
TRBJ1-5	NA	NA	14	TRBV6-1	TGTGCCAGCAGTGAAATAGCAAGCAATCAGCCCCAGCATTTT	CASSEIASNQPQHF
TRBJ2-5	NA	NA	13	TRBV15	TGTGCCACCCGTGAACGGGTCAGGGAGACCCAGTACTTC	CATRERVRETQYF
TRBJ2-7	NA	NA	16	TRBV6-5	TGTGCCAGCAGTTACTCCGGGACTCTGAGCTCCTACGAGCAGTACTTC	CASSYSGTLSSYEQYF
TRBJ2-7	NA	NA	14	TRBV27	TGTGCCAGCAGTCCCTCCAACCTCTTCTACGAGCAGTACTTC	CASSPSNLFYEQYF
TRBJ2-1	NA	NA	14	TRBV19	TGTGCCAGTAGCGAGCTACCCTCCTACAATGAGCAGTTCTTC	CASSELPSYNEQFF
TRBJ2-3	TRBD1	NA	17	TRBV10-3	TGTGCCATCAGTGAAGGGGGACAGGGGGACTTCACAGATACGCAGTATTTT	CAISEGGQGDFTDTQYF
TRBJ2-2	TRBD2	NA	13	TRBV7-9	TGTGCCAGCAGCCTCGGGGGGGCCGGAGAGCTGTTTTTT	CASSLGGAGELFF
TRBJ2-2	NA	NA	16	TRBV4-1	TGCGCCAGCAGCCAACCGGGACACCCGAACACCGGGGAGCTGTTTTTT	CASSQPGHPNTGELFF
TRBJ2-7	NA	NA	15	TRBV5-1	TGCGCCAGCAGCTTGTCGGACATCGCCATCTACGAGCAGTACTTC	CASSLSDIAIYEQYF
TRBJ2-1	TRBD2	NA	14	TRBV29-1	TGCAGCGTTGATGGTAGCGGGAGTAAGGTTGAGCAGTTCTTC	CSVDGSGSKVEQFF
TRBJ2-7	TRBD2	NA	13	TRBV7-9	TGTGCCAGCAGCCGGGGGGATTCCTACGAGCAGTACTTC	CASSRGDSYEQYF
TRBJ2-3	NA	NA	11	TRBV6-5	TGTGCCAGTTACACGGGCGATACGCAGTATTTT	CASYTGDTQYF
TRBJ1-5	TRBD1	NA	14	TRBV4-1	TGCGCCAGCAGCCGTGGACAGGGTTTTCAGCCCCAGCATTTT	CASSRGQGFQPQHF
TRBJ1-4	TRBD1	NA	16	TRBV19	TGTGCCAGTAGTACGACAGGGCTGGCGGGGAATGAAAAACTGTTTTTT	CASSTTGLAGNEKLFF
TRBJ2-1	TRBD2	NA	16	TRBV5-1	TGCGCCAGCTTTGCCCCGGGACTAGCGTACCACAATGAGCAGTTCTTC	CASFAPGLAYHNEQFF
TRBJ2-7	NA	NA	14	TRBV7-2	TGTGCCAGCAGCTTAGACAGGGCCTCCTACGAGCAGTACTTC	CASSLDRASYEQYF
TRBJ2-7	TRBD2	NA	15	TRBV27	TGTGCCAGCAGTTACTCCCGGGGGGTATCCTACGAGCAGTACTTC	CASSYSRGVSYEQYF
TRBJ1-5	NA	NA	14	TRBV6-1	TGTGCCAGCAGTTCGGGATATAGCAATCAGCCCCAGCATTTT	CASSSGYSNQPQHF
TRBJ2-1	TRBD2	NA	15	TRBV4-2	TGTGCCAGCAGCCCCCGACTAGCGGGGTACAATGAGCAGTTCTTC	CASSPRLAGYNEQFF
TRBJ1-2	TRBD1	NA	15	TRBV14	TGTGCCAGCAGCCAATTCGACAGGGCAGACTATGGCTACACCTTC	CASSQFDRADYGYTF
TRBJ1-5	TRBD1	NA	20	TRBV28	TGTGCCAGCAGTCCGTCGCCGGGACAGGGTAGGGGCTCAGGCAATCAGCCCCAGCATTTT	CASSPSPGQGRGSGNQPQHF
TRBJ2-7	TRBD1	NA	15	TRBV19	TGTGCCAGTAGTATATGGGACAGGGGAACCTACGAGCAGTACTTC	CASSIWDRGTYEQYF
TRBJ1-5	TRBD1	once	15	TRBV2	TGTGCCAGCAGCCCACAGGGGGCTGGCAATCAGCCCCAGCATTTT	CASSPQGAGNQPQHF
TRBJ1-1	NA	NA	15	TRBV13	TGTGCCAGCAGCCAAAGGTGGGGTCCTCTAACTGAAGCTTTCTTT	CASSQRWGPLTEAFF
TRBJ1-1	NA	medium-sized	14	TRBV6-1	TGTGCCAGCAGTGAAGAGATCCTGGACACTGAAGCTTTCTTT	CASSEEILDTEAFF
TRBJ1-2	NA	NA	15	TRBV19	TGTGCCAGTAGTATCGGAAGGGCGAGCGGCTATGGCTACACCTTC	CASSIGRASGYGYTF
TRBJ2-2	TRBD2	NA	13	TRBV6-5	TGTGCCAGCAGTTACGGGGGGGCCGGGGAGCTGTTTTTT	CASSYGGAGELFF
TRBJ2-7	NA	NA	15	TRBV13	TGTGCCAGCAGCTTAGAGGGCTCACGGTCCTACGAGCAGTACTTC	CASSLEGSRSYEQYF
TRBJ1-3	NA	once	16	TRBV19	TGTGCCAGTAGTATAGATTCAGCGGGATCTGGAAACACCATATATTTT	CASSIDSAGSGNTIYF
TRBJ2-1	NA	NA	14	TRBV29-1	TGCAGCGTTGATTGGGCAGATGTTTACAATGAGCAGTTCTTC	CSVDWADVYNEQFF
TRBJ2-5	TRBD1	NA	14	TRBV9	TGTGCCAGCAGCGTAACAGGGGGACCAGAGACCCAGTACTTC	CASSVTGGPETQYF
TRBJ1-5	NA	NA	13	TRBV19	TGTGCCAGTCCCTTGAGGCAGTATCAGCCCCAGCATTTT	CASPLRQYQPQHF
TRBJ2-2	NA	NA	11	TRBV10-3	TGTGCTTCCCGGAGCGACGGGGAGCTGTTTTTT	CASRSDGELFF
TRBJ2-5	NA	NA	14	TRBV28	TGTGCCAGCAGTCTTGATGGGGTCCAAGAGACCCAGTACTTC	CASSLDGVQETQYF
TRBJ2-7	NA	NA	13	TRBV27	TGTGCCAGCAGTCCCCAGATCTCCTACGAGCAGTACTTC	CASSPQISYEQYF
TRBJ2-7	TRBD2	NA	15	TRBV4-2	TGTGCCAGCAGGACCATAGCGGGAGTTTCCTACGAGCAGTACTTC	CASRTIAGVSYEQYF
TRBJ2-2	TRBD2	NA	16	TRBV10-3	TGTGCCATCAGTTACTCTGAGCGGGAAAACACCGGGGAGCTGTTTTTT	CAISYSERENTGELFF
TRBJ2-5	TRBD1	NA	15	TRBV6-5	TGTGCCAGCAGTGGTCGGACAGGGGGTGGAGAGACCCAGTACTTC	CASSGRTGGGETQYF
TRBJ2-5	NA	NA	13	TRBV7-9	TGTGCCAGTTCCGGGGTAGCGTGGGAGACCCAGTACTTC	CASSGVAWETQYF
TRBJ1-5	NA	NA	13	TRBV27	TGTGCCAGCAGCAGTCCCCCGGGCGGGCCCCAGCATTTT	CASSSPPGGPQHF
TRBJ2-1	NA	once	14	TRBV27	TGTGCCAGCAGTAATATGCATTCCTACAATGAGCAGTTCTTC	CASSNMHSYNEQFF
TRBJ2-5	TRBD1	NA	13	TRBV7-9	TGTGCCAGCGGACAGGTCCTAGGGGAGACCCAGTACTTC	CASGQVLGETQYF
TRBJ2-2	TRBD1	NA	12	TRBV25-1	TGTGCCAGCAGGGACAGGGCTGGGGAGCTGTTTTTT	CASRDRAGELFF
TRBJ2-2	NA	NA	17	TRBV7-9	TGTGCCAGCAGCTTACCTGCGGAACAGGGTCCCACCGGGGAGCTGTTTTTT	CASSLPAEQGPTGELFF
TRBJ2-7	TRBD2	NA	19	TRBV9	TGTGCCAGCAGCCCTGGACTAGCGGGAGGAGGATGGAGCTCCTACGAGCAGTACTTC	CASSPGLAGGGWSSYEQYF
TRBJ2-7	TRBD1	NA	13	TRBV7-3	TGTGCCAGCAGCAGCGACAGGGGCTACGAGCAGTACTTC	CASSSDRGYEQYF
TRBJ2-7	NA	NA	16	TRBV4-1	TGCGCCAGCAGCCCTTTTCCCGAGCGGGTCTACTACGAGCAGTACTTC	CASSPFPERVYYEQYF
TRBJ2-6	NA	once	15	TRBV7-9	TGTGCCAGCAGCTCAAGCTACACTGGGGCCAACGTCCTGACTTTC	CASSSSYTGANVLTF
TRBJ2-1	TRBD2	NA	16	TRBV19	TGTGCCAGTAGTTCCTCTAGCGGAAGCTCCTACAATGAGCAGTTCTTC	CASSSSSGSSYNEQFF
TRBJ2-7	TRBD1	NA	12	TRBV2	TGTGCCAGCAGTAAACAGGGGGAAGAGCAGTACTTC	CASSKQGEEQYF
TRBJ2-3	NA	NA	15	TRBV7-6	TGTGCCAGCAGCTTAGGGGCAGGGTGGGCAGATACGCAGTATTTT	CASSLGAGWADTQYF